The 20 T cell receptor beta chains in this list originate from one sample, sequenced in a study of T-cell reconstitution after alpha-beta-depleted transplantation in children. It was with unique molecular identifiers that the TCRbeta library was prepared. TCRdb itself ran the PCR reads through MiXCR, one entry per CDR3 protein. The table lists 440,000 or so distinct CDR3 sequences, approximately 10% of them singletons. The sample consisted of PBMCs from the stem cell graft donor, taken from the stem cell graft. The origin of the receptors is a human donor who donated a stem cell graft to a child with acute myeloid leukemia.

The chain employs TRBV7-2 and TRBJ2-5; the D is unclear. V was clipped by 0 bases and J by 5 bases, with 16 bases between them. CDR1 and CDR2 from the germline V gene are SGHTA and FQGNSA. The CDR3 contains 16 residues. The DNA of the CDR3 is TGTGCCAGCAGCTTAGCCGGACCCTCGGTCCGGGAGACCCAGTACTTC. Its protein is CASSLAGPSVRETQYF.

This clonotype was counted a few times. The chain combines TRBV12-5 with TRBJ2-3; 8 nucleotides line up with TRBD2. This CDR3 spans 15 amino acids. V was clipped by 5 bases and J by 4 bases; unmatched bases: 8. Germline assignment: CDR1 LGHNT and CDR2 FRNRAP. CDR3 sequence (DNA): TGTGCTAGTGGTCCGGACGGGGGGGGCTCAGATACGCAGTATTTT. Translating it yields CASGPDGGGSDTQYF.

This clonotype was picked up a small number of times. The chain carries TRBV6-4 and TRBJ2-1, with D perhaps being TRBD1 or TRBD2 (5 bases each). V gave up 2 bases and J gave up 4 bases, with 12 bases separating them. CDR1 MRHNA and CDR2 SNTAGT come from the germline V gene. This CDR3 contains 15 residues. As DNA, the CDR3 is TGTGCCAGCAGTGACCGGGACGGCGATTACAATGAGCAGTTCTTC. It encodes CASSDRDGDYNEQFF.

The V gene is TRBV21-1, the J gene TRBJ2-7; TRBD1 is the table's D call and was not checked against the DNA. TRBV21-1 is a pseudogene segment. This CDR3 spans 11 amino acids. The CDR3 protein is CASTGAYEQYF. CDR3 DNA: TGTGCCAGTACAGGTGCCTACGAGCAGTACTTC.

In this sample, this clonotype turned up a few times. The V and J genes are TRBV5-5 and TRBJ2-3; TRBD1 is a possible D gene (5 bases). This CDR3 is 15 amino acids long. V was shortened by 2 bases and J by 2 bases, with 12 bases between the two germline ends. From germline, CDR1 is SGHKS and CDR2 YYEKEE (reference sequence). As DNA, the CDR3 is TGTGCCAGCAGCTTTTCGCAGGGTGACACAGATACGCAGTATTTT. Protein: CASSFSQGDTDTQYF.

This clonotype was detected ten times or more. The chain carries TRBV5-1 and TRBJ2-1, with TRBD2 matching over 8 bases. Germline loops: CDR1 SGHRS, CDR2 YFSETQ. This CDR3 has 14 amino acids. Trimming at V came to 2 bases and at J to 5 bases, leaving 3 bases not matched to a gene. The CDR3 bases are TGCGCCAGCAGCTTTGGACTAGCTGACAATGAGCAGTTCTTC. Amino acid sequence: CASSFGLADNEQFF.

The rearrangement joins TRBV20-1 to TRBJ2-3; TRBD2 matches 10 bases. The CDR3 consists of 17 residues. J lost 2 bases, V lost 1 base, and 9 bases had no gene match. CDR1 is DFQATT and CDR2 is SNEGSKA in the germline V gene (reference sequence). Here the CDR3 reads CSARGASGGATTDTQYF. The CDR3 region has the DNA TGCAGTGCTAGAGGGGCTAGCGGGGGAGCCACCACAGATACGCAGTATTTT.

This clonotype was seen a few times. The gene calls are TRBV3-1 and TRBJ1-4, with TRBD1 identical over 9 bases. There are 14 residues in the CDR3. V gave up 4 bases and J gave up 7 bases; unmatched junction bases: 4. Germline V gene data show CDR1 as LGHDT and CDR2 as YNNKEL (reference sequence). CDR3 DNA sequence: TGTGCCAGCAGCCTTACAGGGGGCACTGAAAAACTGTTTTTT. It translates to CASSLTGGTEKLFF.

Worth noting for this clonotype: A junction boundary mismatches the germline segment, possibly from a read error. J is TRBJ2-1 and V is TRBV5-6, with D perhaps TRBD1 or TRBD2 (5 bases each). The CDR3 length is 15 residues. Germline loops: CDR1 SGHDT, CDR2 YYEEEE. CDR3 sequence: CASSLGGSPYNEQIF. Written as DNA, the CDR3 is TGTGCCAGCAGCTTGGGGGGGTCCCCCTACAATGAGCAGATCTTC. The whole variable domain, remainder taken from reference TRBV5-6 and TRBJ2-1, is DAGVTQSPTHLIKTRGQQVTLRCSPKSGHDTVSWYQQALGQGPQFIFQYYEEEERQRGNFPDRFSGHQFPNYSSELNVNALLLGDSALYLCASSLGGSPYNEQIFGPGTRLTVL.

The V gene is TRBV9, the J gene TRBJ1-2, with D uncertain. This CDR3 has 14 residues. The germline gives CDR1 SGDLS, CDR2 YYNGEE. The V gene lost 0 bases and the J gene lost 7 bases, with 13 bases spanning the gap. CDR3 nucleotide sequence: TGTGCCAGCAGCGTAGAGAGGGCATCCGCTGGCTACACCTTC. This translates into CASSVERASAGYTF.

V usage is TRBV18 and J usage is TRBJ2-1, with 8 bases matching TRBD2. Germline CDR1 and CDR2: KGHSH and LQKENI. The V gene end was trimmed by 4 bases and the J gene end by 9 bases; junction bases not matched to a gene: 8. The CDR3 spans 14 residues. CDR3 DNA sequence: TGTGCCAGCTCACTTTCCGGGGGGGATAGTGAGCAGTTCTTC. Residues: CASSLSGGDSEQFF.

This clonotype was seen a few times. The chain links TRBV20-1 to TRBJ2-3; 8 nucleotides agree with TRBD1. The CDR3 totals 15 residues. Trimming removed 4 bases from V and 0 bases from J; junction bases left unmatched: 6. CDR1 and CDR2 from the germline V gene are DFQATT and SNEGSKA (reference sequence). The CDR3 region is CSAIDRGPSTDTQYF. The CDR3 DNA reads as TGCAGTGCTATAGACAGGGGACCAAGCACAGATACGCAGTATTTT.

This chain connects TRBV5-1 to TRBJ2-2, with 7 bases lining up with TRBD1. V lost 4 bases, J lost 3 bases, and 9 bases stayed unmatched. CDR3 length: 16 amino acids. Germline-derived CDR1 and CDR2 are SGHRS and YFSETQ. CDR3 sequence reads: CASSDTGVADTGELFF. The DNA for the CDR3 is TGCGCCAGCAGCGACACAGGGGTCGCCGACACCGGGGAGCTGTTTTTT.

V gene TRBV6-2 or TRBV6-3 combines with J gene TRBJ2-7, with 10 bases fitting TRBD2. J gave up 4 bases and V 0 bases, and 9 bases lay outside the gene matches. The CDR3 is 17 amino acids. The germline V gene has CDR1 MNHEY and CDR2 SVGEGT. In nucleotides, the CDR3 is TGTGCCAGCAGTTACTCGGTTGAAGCGGGAGGGCCTTACGAGCAGTACTTC. This encodes CASSYSVEAGGPYEQYF.

This clonotype was seen a few times. The rearrangement uses TRBV6-5 and TRBJ2-1, with D possibly matching TRBD2 (6 bases). The CDR3 is 14 residues long. The V end was cut by 3 bases, the J end by 3 bases, with 9 bases between. Germline V gene data show CDR1 as MNHEY and CDR2 as SVGAGI. This CDR3 is CASSYASVYNEQFF. Here the CDR3 DNA reads TGTGCCAGCAGTTATGCTAGCGTCTACAATGAGCAGTTCTTC.

This chain links TRBV9 with TRBJ2-5; D unclear. The germline CDR1 and CDR2 sequences are SGDLS and YYNGEE. V was clipped by 1 base and J by 0 bases, with 10 bases between them. This CDR3 spans 15 amino acids. The CDR3 DNA sequence: TGTGCCAGCAGCGTATTGGGCAGCTACCAAGAGACCCAGTACTTC. It codes for CASSVLGSYQETQYF.

This clonotype was found a few times. The V gene is TRBV3-1, the J gene TRBJ2-7; weak D call: TRBD2 (5 bases). The germline V and J ends were trimmed by 1 base and 2 bases, with 9 bases remaining between them. Germline V gene sequence: CDR1 LGHDT, CDR2 YNNKEL (reference sequence). The CDR3 length is 14 residues. CDR3 bases: TGTGCCAGCAGCCAAGTCTCGGGGACCTACGAGCAGTACTTC. This gives the protein CASSQVSGTYEQYF.

This clonotype was detected ten times or more. The rearrangement links TRBV7-2 to TRBJ2-5, with TRBD2 as a possible D gene (5 bases). From germline, CDR1 is SGHTA and CDR2 FQGNSA. The CDR3 contains 15 residues. V was cut by 5 bases and J by 3 bases, with 16 bases left in between. CDR3 loop: CASSLTLGREETQYF. Here the CDR3 DNA reads TGTGCCAGCAGCCTCACCCTAGGGAGAGAAGAGACCCAGTACTTC.

This clonotype has a count of ten or more. The chain couples TRBV29-1 to TRBJ2-1, with no clear D. Deletions cut 1 base from V and 0 bases from J, with 4 bases between. CDR3 size: 13 residues. The germline gives CDR1 SQVTM, CDR2 ANQGSEA. CDR3: CSVEGGSYNEQFF. As DNA, the CDR3 is TGCAGCGTTGAAGGGGGCTCCTACAATGAGCAGTTCTTC.

In this sample, this clonotype turned up many times. The chain uses TRBV15 and TRBJ2-7; no clear D gene. CDR3 length: 14 amino acids. Germline assignment: CDR1 LNHNV and CDR2 YYDKDF (reference sequence). The germline V and J ends were trimmed by 0 bases and 6 bases, with 12 bases remaining between them. For the CDR3, the DNA is TGTGCCACCAGCAGAGATTTAGTCATCCGCGAGCAGTACTTC. The encoded protein is CATSRDLVIREQYF.